This T cell receptor (beta chain) was obtained from a study of cytomegalovirus exposure and HLA in healthy donors. Study-wide results and caveats: In terms of immune exposure information, only CMV serostatus was available. Sequencing artifact likely explains a cluster of highly shared sequence variants.

Points on this clone: The antigen remains unidentified.

The PCR employed 60 Vbeta primers together with 13 Jbeta primers. Clones were read by immunoSEQ multiplex PCR, and TCRdb kept only the in-frame ones, dropping some. Of about 170,000 clones listed, approximately 88% are singletons. The TCR originated in a boy aged 2 to 10 in good health and CMV-seronegative. Sample: PBMCs.

The CDR3 protein is CASSHLAGGPGNEQFF. The CDR3, as DNA: TGTGCCAGCAGTCATCTAGCGGGAGGGCCAGGGAATGAGCAGTTCTTC. J is TRBJ2-1 and V is TRBV7-9, with 12 bases that match TRBD2. The germline V gene encodes CDR1 SEHNR and CDR2 FQNEAQ (reference sequence). Germline trimming cut 6 bases from V and 7 bases from J; bases unmatched to any gene: 10. The CDR3 loop spans 16 amino acids.